Sequencing of this T cell receptor beta chain was carried out in a study of T cells in Graves' hyperthyroidism and ophthalmopathy. Researchers took RNA transcripts and amplified the TCR beta CDR3 regions from them. The HTBI primer set drove a first-round RT-PCR of the TCR CDR3. A single record per CDR3 protein comes from TCRdb applying MiXCR to the multiplex PCR reads. The data contain 730,000 or so distinct CDR3 sequences, around a sixth of them singletons. Trimming cost V 0 bases and J 7 bases; bases outside gene matches: 9. This CDR3 region has 14 residues. Germline loops: CDR1 DFQATT, CDR2 SNEGSKA (reference sequence).

The receptor's source is a woman in her fifties or sixties with Graves' hyperthyroidism that later progressed to Graves' ophthalmopathy. This rearrangement joins TRBV20-1 to TRBJ2-7; TRBD1 agrees at 7 bases. Source material: blood. The CDR3 DNA reads as TGCAGTGCTAGAGAGAGTACAGGGGCAGGGGAGCAGTACTTC. It translates to CSARESTGAGEQYF.